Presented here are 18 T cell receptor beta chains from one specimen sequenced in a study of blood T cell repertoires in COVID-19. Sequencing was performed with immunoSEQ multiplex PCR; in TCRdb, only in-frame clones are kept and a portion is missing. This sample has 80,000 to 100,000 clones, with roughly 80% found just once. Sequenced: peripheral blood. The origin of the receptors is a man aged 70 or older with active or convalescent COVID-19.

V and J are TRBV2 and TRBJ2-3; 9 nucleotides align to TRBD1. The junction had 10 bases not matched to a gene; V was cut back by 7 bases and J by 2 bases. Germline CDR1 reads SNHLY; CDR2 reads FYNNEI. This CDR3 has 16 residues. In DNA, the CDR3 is TGTGCCAGCAAGTTGACCGGGACAGGGATCACAGATACGCAGTATTTT. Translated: CASKLTGTGITDTQYF.

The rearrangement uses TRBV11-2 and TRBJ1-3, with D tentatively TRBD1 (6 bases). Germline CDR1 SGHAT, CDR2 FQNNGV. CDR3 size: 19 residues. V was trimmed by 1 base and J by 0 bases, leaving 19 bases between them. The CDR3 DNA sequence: TGTGCCAGCAGCTTAGGCGACGGGACAACCTTTTTCTCTGGAAACACCATATATTTT. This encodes CASSLGDGTTFFSGNTIYF.

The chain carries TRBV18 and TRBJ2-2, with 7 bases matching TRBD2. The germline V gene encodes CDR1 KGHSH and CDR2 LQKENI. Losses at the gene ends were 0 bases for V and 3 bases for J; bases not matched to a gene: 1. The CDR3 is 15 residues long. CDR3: CASSPPSGDTGELFF. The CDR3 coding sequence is TGTGCCAGCTCACCACCGAGCGGGGACACCGGGGAGCTGTTTTTT.

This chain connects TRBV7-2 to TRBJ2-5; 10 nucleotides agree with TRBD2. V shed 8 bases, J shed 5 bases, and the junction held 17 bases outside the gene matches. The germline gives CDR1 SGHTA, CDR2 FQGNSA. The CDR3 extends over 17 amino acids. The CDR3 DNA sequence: TGTGCCAGCCGTACCCTAATCTCTAGCGGGGGCGGGGAGACCCAGTACTTC. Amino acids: CASRTLISSGGGETQYF.

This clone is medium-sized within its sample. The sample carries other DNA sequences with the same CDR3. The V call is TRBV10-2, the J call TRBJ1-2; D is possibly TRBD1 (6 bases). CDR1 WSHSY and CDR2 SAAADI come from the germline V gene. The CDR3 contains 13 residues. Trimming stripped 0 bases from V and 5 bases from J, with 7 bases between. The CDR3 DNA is TGCGCCAGCAGTGAGTCAACAGGGTATGGCTACACCTTC. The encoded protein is CASSESTGYGYTF.

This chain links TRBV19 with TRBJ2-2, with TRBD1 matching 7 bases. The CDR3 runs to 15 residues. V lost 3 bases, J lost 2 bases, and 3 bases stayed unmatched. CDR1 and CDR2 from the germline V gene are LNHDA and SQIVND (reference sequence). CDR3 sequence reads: CASSIGQANTGELFF. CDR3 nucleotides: TGTGCCAGTAGTATTGGACAGGCTAACACCGGGGAGCTGTTTTTT.

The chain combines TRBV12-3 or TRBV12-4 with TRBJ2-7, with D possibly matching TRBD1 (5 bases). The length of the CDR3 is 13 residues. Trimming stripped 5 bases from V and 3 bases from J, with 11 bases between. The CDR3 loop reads CASSRGSYYEQYF. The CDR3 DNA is TGTGCCAGCAGTAGGGGCAGTTACTACGAGCAGTACTTC.

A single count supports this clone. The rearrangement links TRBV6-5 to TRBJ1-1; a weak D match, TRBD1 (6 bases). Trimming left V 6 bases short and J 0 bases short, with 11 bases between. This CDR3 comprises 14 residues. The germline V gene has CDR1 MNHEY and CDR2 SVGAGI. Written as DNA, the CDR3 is TGTGCCAGCAGGGGGGACAATATGAACACTGAAGCTTTCTTT. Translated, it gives CASRGDNMNTEAFF.

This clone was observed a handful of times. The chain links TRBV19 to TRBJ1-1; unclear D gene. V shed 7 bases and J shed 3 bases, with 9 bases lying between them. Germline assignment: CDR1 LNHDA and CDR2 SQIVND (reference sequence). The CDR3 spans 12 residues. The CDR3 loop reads CASKEGDTEAFF. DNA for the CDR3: TGTGCCAGTAAGGAGGGAGACACTGAAGCTTTCTTT.

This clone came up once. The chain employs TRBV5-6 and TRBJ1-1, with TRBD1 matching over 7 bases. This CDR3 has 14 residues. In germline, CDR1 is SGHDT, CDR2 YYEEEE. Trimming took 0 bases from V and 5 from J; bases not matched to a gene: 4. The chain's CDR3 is CASSLGQGSTEAFF. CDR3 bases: TGTGCCAGCAGCTTGGGACAGGGCTCAACTGAAGCTTTCTTT.

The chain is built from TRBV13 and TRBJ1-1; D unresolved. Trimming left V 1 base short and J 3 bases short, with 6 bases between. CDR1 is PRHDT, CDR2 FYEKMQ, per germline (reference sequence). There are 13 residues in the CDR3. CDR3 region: CASSLEEYTEAFF. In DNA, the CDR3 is TGTGCCAGCAGCTTAGAGGAGTACACTGAAGCTTTCTTT.

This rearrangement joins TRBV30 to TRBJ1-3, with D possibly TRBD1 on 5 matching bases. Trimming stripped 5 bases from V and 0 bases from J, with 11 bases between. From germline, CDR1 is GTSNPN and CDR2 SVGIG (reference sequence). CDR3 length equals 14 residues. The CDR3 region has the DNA TGTGCCTGGGGGGCGGTCAGCTCTGGAAACACCATATATTTT. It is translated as CAWGAVSSGNTIYF.

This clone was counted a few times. The CDR3 nucleotides are TGTGCCAGCAGTGCGGGGGGGAGGACTGAAGCTTTCTTT. It specifies CASSAGGRTEAFF. V is TRBV25-1 and J is TRBJ1-1, with D maybe TRBD1 (5 bases). Germline CDR1 MGHDK, CDR2 SYGVNS. The CDR3 is 13 amino acids. Trimming took 4 bases from V and 5 from J, leaving 11 bases between them.

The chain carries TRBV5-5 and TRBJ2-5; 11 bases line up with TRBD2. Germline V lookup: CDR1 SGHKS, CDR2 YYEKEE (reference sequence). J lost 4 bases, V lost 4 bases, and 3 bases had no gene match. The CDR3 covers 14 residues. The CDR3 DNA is TGTGCCAGCAGCCTCGGGACTAGCGGAGAGACCCAGTACTTC. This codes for CASSLGTSGETQYF.

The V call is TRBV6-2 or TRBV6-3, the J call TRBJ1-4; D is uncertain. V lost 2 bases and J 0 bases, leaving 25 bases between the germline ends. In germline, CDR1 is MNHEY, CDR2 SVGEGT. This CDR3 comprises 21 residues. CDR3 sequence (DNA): TGTGCCAGCAGTTACACGGTCCCCTTCGACAAAGAACAAGCAACTAATGAAAAACTGTTTTTT. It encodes CASSYTVPFDKEQATNEKLFF.

The CDR3 sequence is CASSDGGLKNIQYF. CDR3 sequence (DNA): TGCGCCAGCAGTGACGGCGGCTTAAAAAACATTCAGTACTTC. The rearrangement joins TRBV10-1 to TRBJ2-4; D is uncertain. With 3 bases removed from V and 4 bases from J, the gap between germline ends came to 10 bases. Germline V lookup: CDR1 WNHNN, CDR2 SYGVQD (reference sequence). This CDR3 contains 14 residues.

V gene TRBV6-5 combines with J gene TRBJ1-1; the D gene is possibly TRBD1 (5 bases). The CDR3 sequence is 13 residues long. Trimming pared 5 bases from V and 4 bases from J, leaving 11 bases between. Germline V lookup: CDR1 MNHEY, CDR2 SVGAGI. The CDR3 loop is CASSTGLSTEAFF. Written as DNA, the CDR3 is TGTGCCAGCAGTACGGGACTGAGCACTGAAGCTTTCTTT.

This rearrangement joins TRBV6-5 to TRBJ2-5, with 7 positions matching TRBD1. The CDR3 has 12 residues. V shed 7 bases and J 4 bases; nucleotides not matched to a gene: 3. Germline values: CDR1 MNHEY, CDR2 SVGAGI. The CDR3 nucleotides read TGTGCCAGCACGGGACAGTTAGAGACCCAGTACTTC. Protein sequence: CASTGQLETQYF.